This T cell receptor beta chain was identified during a study of spatial heterogeneity in lung cancer. Study overall: More beta-chain than alpha-chain sequences were consistently detected.

Germline V CDR1 and CDR2: SGHAT, FQNNGV. The CDR3 length is 14 residues. V dropped 5 bases and J dropped 7 bases, with 17 bases sitting between them. A remark on this clonotype: Its antigen is currently unknown.

Broader study findings: Follow-up blood showed ubiquitous expanded tumor TCRs less than blood at resection did.

Time point noted: sample taken at primary tumor resection. Whole RNA obtained from tumor, nontumor lung or frozen PBMC underwent sequencing without sorting. A total of under 80 untreated early-stage non-small cell lung cancer patients served as donors. Every TCR cDNA molecule bore its own unique molecular identifier. TCRdb re-called the 5' RACE reads with MiXCR, one entry per CDR3 protein. The sample includes about 38,000 distinct CDR3 sequences, around 7.2% of them seen just once. The origin of this receptor is a male donor with early-stage non-small cell lung cancer. The sample here was PBMCs, taken at surgery. The chain employs TRBV11-2 and TRBJ1-1, with TRBD1 as a possible D gene (5 bases). This chain's CDR3 is CASSMGRRLYEAFF. The CDR3 coding sequence is TGTGCCAGCAGCATGGGACGGAGGCTTTATGAAGCTTTCTTT. Together with reference TRBV11-2 and TRBJ1-1, the CDR3 gives the full variable domain: EAGVAQSPRYKIIEKRQSVAFWCNPISGHATLYWYQQILGQGPKLLIQFQNNGVVDDSQLPKDRFSAERLKGVDSTLKIQPAKLEDSAVYLCASSMGRRLYEAFFGQGTRLTVV.